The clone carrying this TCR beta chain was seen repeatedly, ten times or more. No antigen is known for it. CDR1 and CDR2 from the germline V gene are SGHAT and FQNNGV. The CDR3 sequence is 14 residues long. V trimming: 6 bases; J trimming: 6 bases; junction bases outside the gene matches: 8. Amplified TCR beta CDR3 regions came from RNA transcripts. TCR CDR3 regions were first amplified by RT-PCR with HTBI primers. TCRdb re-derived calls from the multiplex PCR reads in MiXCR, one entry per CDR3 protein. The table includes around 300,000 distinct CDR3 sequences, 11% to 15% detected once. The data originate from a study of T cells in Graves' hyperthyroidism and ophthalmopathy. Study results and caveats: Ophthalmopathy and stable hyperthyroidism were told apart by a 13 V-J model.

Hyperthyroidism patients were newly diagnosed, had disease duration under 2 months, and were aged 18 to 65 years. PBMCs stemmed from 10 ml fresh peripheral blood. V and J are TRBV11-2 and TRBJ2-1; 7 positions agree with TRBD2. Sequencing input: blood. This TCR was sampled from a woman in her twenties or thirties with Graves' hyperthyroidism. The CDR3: CASRTHSGFNEQFF. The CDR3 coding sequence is TGTGCCAGCAGAACACATAGCGGGTTCAATGAGCAGTTCTTC.